This T cell receptor (beta chain) was documented in a study of regulatory T cells in long-lasting Graves disease. The overall study: Treatment with antithyroid drugs for over 5 years, together with positive TSH receptor antibodies, meant persistent Graves' disease. Study-level results: Not thyroid tissue but only peripheral blood was studied. Whereas new patients shared 950 to 1,000 public clonotypes, persistent patients shared more, at under 3,500.

CDR3-region Arm-PCR and iRepertoire HTBI primers produced the TCR beta libraries. TCRdb ran MiXCR on the multiplex PCR reads and lists one entry per CDR3 protein. Of roughly 400,000 distinct CDR3 sequences listed, roughly 20% are singletons. This CDR3 comprises 13 residues. V shed 0 bases and J shed 10 bases, with 7 bases lying between them. Germline loops: CDR1 LGHDT, CDR2 YNNKEL (reference sequence). As concerns this clonotype: What it recognizes is unknown.

Sample time point: persistent/refractory GD, antithyroid drugs over 5 years with positive TRAb. TCR sequences were obtained from RNA taken from PBMCs. This rearrangement joins TRBV3-1 to TRBJ1-6; D not certain. This receptor was identified in a female donor with Graves disease. The sample was peripheral blood mononuclear cells (PBMCs), taken when the disease was refractory, from a patient treated with antithyroid drugs. CDR3 nucleotides: TGTGCCAGCAGCCAAGAGATAGGGTCACCCCTCCACTTT. It translates to CASSQEIGSPLHF.